These T cell receptor beta chains were read from a single sample in a study of T-cell memory formation after mild COVID-19. TCRdb redid the calling of the 5' RACE reads with MiXCR, one entry per CDR3 protein. The sample has hundreds of thousands of distinct CDR3 sequences, around 27% seen once. The sequencing input was PBMCs or a T cell subset sorted from them (not recorded which). These receptors were collected from an adult woman who had mild COVID-19 (a few samples of this study predate the infection). Cell type and time point are not known. Both conserved end residues are part of each CDR3. The D gene is left open where the match is weak. The size of a clone is reported for some rows only, either as once, few or many, or as a class for expanded clones.

CDR3nt: TGTGCCAGCAGTCCTGGACTAGCGGGAGGGCCTTATCAAGAGACCCAGTACTTC; CDR3aa: CASSPGLAGGPYQETQYF; v_gene: TRBV12-3/TRBV12-4; d_gene: TRBD2; abundance: NA; j_gene: TRBJ2-5
CDR3nt: TGTGCCAGCAGCCAGGGAGCGGCGGCCTCCTCCTACGAGCAGTACTTC; CDR3aa: CASSQGAAASSYEQYF; v_gene: TRBV7-6; d_gene: NA; abundance: few; j_gene: TRBJ2-7
CDR3nt: TGTGCCAGCAGCTTAACGGGAGCTAGCGGTGAGCAGTTCTTC; CDR3aa: CASSLTGASGEQFF; v_gene: TRBV7-2; d_gene: TRBD2; abundance: NA; j_gene: TRBJ2-1
CDR3nt: TGTGCCATTGGAGACAGGGCCGCTGGGGCCAACGTCCTGACTTTC; CDR3aa: CAIGDRAAGANVLTF; v_gene: TRBV2; d_gene: TRBD1; abundance: NA; j_gene: TRBJ2-6
CDR3nt: TGTGCCAGCAGCCCCCCCTGGGGCGAAATCACAGATACGCAGTATTTT; CDR3aa: CASSPPWGEITDTQYF; v_gene: TRBV14; d_gene: NA; abundance: many; j_gene: TRBJ2-3
CDR3nt: TGCAGTGCTGGGGGACAGGGGTTCTATGGCTACACCTTC; CDR3aa: CSAGGQGFYGYTF; v_gene: TRBV20-1; d_gene: TRBD1; abundance: few; j_gene: TRBJ1-2
CDR3nt: TGTGCCAGCAGTTTAGTAGGGGCAAAATACAATGAGCAGTTCTTC; CDR3aa: CASSLVGAKYNEQFF; v_gene: TRBV12-3/TRBV12-4; d_gene: NA; abundance: few; j_gene: TRBJ2-1
CDR3nt: TGTGCCAGCAGTTCCCCGGGACTAGCGGACTACAATGAGCAGTTCTTC; CDR3aa: CASSSPGLADYNEQFF; v_gene: TRBV6-2/TRBV6-3; d_gene: TRBD2; abundance: NA; j_gene: TRBJ2-1
CDR3nt: TGCGCCAGCAGCTTGGGTCCAGAGAACTATGGCTACACCTTC; CDR3aa: CASSLGPENYGYTF; v_gene: TRBV5-1; d_gene: NA; abundance: few; j_gene: TRBJ1-2
CDR3nt: TGTGCCAGTGCCGGGCCGGGGGGGTTCGGTACGCAGTATTTT; CDR3aa: CASAGPGGFGTQYF; v_gene: TRBV19; d_gene: TRBD2; abundance: NA; j_gene: TRBJ2-3
CDR3nt: TGTGCCTGGAAGGCGATGGGGTACACTGAAGCTTTCTTT; CDR3aa: CAWKAMGYTEAFF; v_gene: TRBV30; d_gene: NA; abundance: NA; j_gene: TRBJ1-1
CDR3nt: TGCAGTGCTAGGCGACTAGCGGGGGGGATTGAGCAGTTCTTC; CDR3aa: CSARRLAGGIEQFF; v_gene: TRBV20-1; d_gene: TRBD2; abundance: NA; j_gene: TRBJ2-1
CDR3nt: TGTGCCAGCAGTCAAGGAGGCGGGATCACAGATACGCAGTATTTT; CDR3aa: CASSQGGGITDTQYF; v_gene: TRBV11-3; d_gene: NA; abundance: few; j_gene: TRBJ2-3
CDR3nt: TGTGCCGCCATGGACAGTCTCAACGTCCTGACTTTC; CDR3aa: CAAMDSLNVLTF; v_gene: TRBV24-1; d_gene: NA; abundance: NA; j_gene: TRBJ2-6
CDR3nt: TGTGCCAGCAGCGGCCGGGACTACGGGGCTTTCTTT; CDR3aa: CASSGRDYGAFF; v_gene: TRBV7-9; d_gene: NA; abundance: few; j_gene: TRBJ1-1
CDR3nt: TGTGCCAGCAGTCACGGACTAGTATCAGAGACCCAGTACTTC; CDR3aa: CASSHGLVSETQYF; v_gene: TRBV25-1; d_gene: TRBD2; abundance: NA; j_gene: TRBJ2-5
CDR3nt: TGTGCCAGCAGTTACGACCTAGACAGAGGTGAAGCTTTCTTT; CDR3aa: CASSYDLDRGEAFF; v_gene: TRBV6-5; d_gene: NA; abundance: NA; j_gene: TRBJ1-1
CDR3nt: TGTGCCAGCAGTTCCCTATCTACCGTGAACACTGAAGCTTTCTTT; CDR3aa: CASSSLSTVNTEAFF; v_gene: TRBV7-3; d_gene: NA; abundance: once; j_gene: TRBJ1-1
CDR3nt: TGTGCCAGCAGCTCCATGGACAAGGGAGGCAATCAGCCCCAGCATTTT; CDR3aa: CASSSMDKGGNQPQHF; v_gene: TRBV7-3; d_gene: NA; abundance: NA; j_gene: TRBJ1-5
CDR3nt: TGTGCCACCAGCCACACAGGTAGCAATCAGCCCCAGCATTTT; CDR3aa: CATSHTGSNQPQHF; v_gene: TRBV24-1; d_gene: NA; abundance: NA; j_gene: TRBJ1-5
CDR3nt: TGCAGTGCTAGAGCGGATAGCGGGAGTAATGAGGAGACCCAGTACTTC; CDR3aa: CSARADSGSNEETQYF; v_gene: TRBV20-1; d_gene: TRBD2; abundance: NA; j_gene: TRBJ2-5
CDR3nt: TGTGCCAGCAGCCAAGGGTCCGTCTATGGCTACACCTTC; CDR3aa: CASSQGSVYGYTF; v_gene: TRBV3-1; d_gene: NA; abundance: NA; j_gene: TRBJ1-2
CDR3nt: TGTGCCAGCAGTCCGCCTTTTGGGGGGTTGGAGACCCAGTACTTC; CDR3aa: CASSPPFGGLETQYF; v_gene: TRBV12-3/TRBV12-4; d_gene: NA; abundance: few; j_gene: TRBJ2-5
CDR3nt: TGTGCCACCAGCAGAGCCATAACAGGGGGCACTGAAGCTTTCTTT; CDR3aa: CATSRAITGGTEAFF; v_gene: TRBV15; d_gene: TRBD1; abundance: NA; j_gene: TRBJ1-1
CDR3nt: TGTGCCAGCAGCTTAGGCAACCCGGGGGAGCTGTTTTTT; CDR3aa: CASSLGNPGELFF; v_gene: TRBV7-6; d_gene: NA; abundance: NA; j_gene: TRBJ2-2
CDR3nt: TGTGCCAGCACCTGGGGGACTAGCGGGTACAATGAGCAGTTCTTC; CDR3aa: CASTWGTSGYNEQFF; v_gene: TRBV2; d_gene: TRBD2; abundance: NA; j_gene: TRBJ2-1
CDR3nt: TGCGCCAGCAGCCAACGGGGGGATAGCACAGATACGCAGTATTTT; CDR3aa: CASSQRGDSTDTQYF; v_gene: TRBV5-1; d_gene: TRBD2; abundance: NA; j_gene: TRBJ2-3
CDR3nt: TGTGCCACCCCCTCTGAGACCCAGTACTTC; CDR3aa: CATPSETQYF; v_gene: TRBV7-8; d_gene: NA; abundance: NA; j_gene: TRBJ2-5
CDR3nt: TGTGCCATCAGGGGGACAGCCGCGAACACCGGGGAGCTGTTTTTT; CDR3aa: CAIRGTAANTGELFF; v_gene: TRBV10-3; d_gene: TRBD1; abundance: NA; j_gene: TRBJ2-2
CDR3nt: TGTGCCAGCAGCGTAAGAAAATTAACAGGGCTCGAAACCGGGGAGCTGTTTTTT; CDR3aa: CASSVRKLTGLETGELFF; v_gene: TRBV9; d_gene: NA; abundance: NA; j_gene: TRBJ2-2
CDR3nt: TGTGCCAGCAGCTTACAAGCGGGAGGGTTAGATACGCAGTATTTT; CDR3aa: CASSLQAGGLDTQYF; v_gene: TRBV7-2; d_gene: TRBD2; abundance: NA; j_gene: TRBJ2-3
CDR3nt: TGTGCCAGCAGCCCCCAACCAGTATTCACAGATACGCAGTATTTT; CDR3aa: CASSPQPVFTDTQYF; v_gene: TRBV11-2; d_gene: NA; abundance: few; j_gene: TRBJ2-3
CDR3nt: TGCGCCAGCAGCCAAGACAGGGTGGGTTCACCCCTCCACTTT; CDR3aa: CASSQDRVGSPLHF; v_gene: TRBV4-3; d_gene: NA; abundance: NA; j_gene: TRBJ1-6
CDR3nt: TGTGCCAGCAGCTTTGAGGGGGCTAGCACAGATACGCAGTATTTT; CDR3aa: CASSFEGASTDTQYF; v_gene: TRBV7-9; d_gene: TRBD1; abundance: NA; j_gene: TRBJ2-3
CDR3nt: TGTGCCAGCAGCTCGGGACTAGATGTCTACGAGCAGTACTTC; CDR3aa: CASSSGLDVYEQYF; v_gene: TRBV7-2; d_gene: TRBD2; abundance: few; j_gene: TRBJ2-7
CDR3nt: TGCAGTGCTAGAGCCGGGCGAAGAAACACTGAAGCTTTCTTT; CDR3aa: CSARAGRRNTEAFF; v_gene: TRBV20-1; d_gene: NA; abundance: NA; j_gene: TRBJ1-1
CDR3nt: TGCAGTGTCCGAGGGAGTACTGGAAACACCATATATTTT; CDR3aa: CSVRGSTGNTIYF; v_gene: TRBV20-1; d_gene: NA; abundance: NA; j_gene: TRBJ1-3
CDR3nt: TGTGCCAGCAGCCAAGCCTCACTAGGGGCTGGGGCCAACGTCCTGACTTTC; CDR3aa: CASSQASLGAGANVLTF; v_gene: TRBV3-1; d_gene: NA; abundance: NA; j_gene: TRBJ2-6
CDR3nt: TGTGCCAGCAGCTGGACTAGCCAAGAGACCCAGTACTTC; CDR3aa: CASSWTSQETQYF; v_gene: TRBV6-5; d_gene: TRBD2; abundance: few; j_gene: TRBJ2-5
CDR3nt: TGTGCCAGCAGTTACTCGACCCCGGGACTCGAAGCTTTCTTT; CDR3aa: CASSYSTPGLEAFF; v_gene: TRBV6-2/TRBV6-3; d_gene: NA; abundance: NA; j_gene: TRBJ1-1
CDR3nt: TGTGCCAGCAGTTCGGTGGGGTTCGGCCACGAGCAGTACTTC; CDR3aa: CASSSVGFGHEQYF; v_gene: TRBV12-3/TRBV12-4; d_gene: NA; abundance: NA; j_gene: TRBJ2-7
CDR3nt: TGTGCCAGCAGTTCCACATCAAGCACAGATACGCAGTATTTT; CDR3aa: CASSSTSSTDTQYF; v_gene: TRBV6-5; d_gene: NA; abundance: many; j_gene: TRBJ2-3
CDR3nt: TGTGCCAGCAGCCACTCTAGTCGAAACCCCTACAATGAGCAGTTCTTC; CDR3aa: CASSHSSRNPYNEQFF; v_gene: TRBV3-1; d_gene: NA; abundance: few; j_gene: TRBJ2-1
CDR3nt: TGTGCCAGCAGTTTAGCCGCCTCGGGCTACGAGCAGTACTTC; CDR3aa: CASSLAASGYEQYF; v_gene: TRBV12-3/TRBV12-4; d_gene: NA; abundance: few; j_gene: TRBJ2-7
CDR3nt: TGTGCCAGCAGCTTAGGCAGGGCCCGGACAGATACGCAGTATTTT; CDR3aa: CASSLGRARTDTQYF; v_gene: TRBV11-3; d_gene: NA; abundance: NA; j_gene: TRBJ2-3
CDR3nt: TGTGCCAGCAGCTTAGAGGGGGCCGGGGGCGCAGGCGGGGAGCTGTTTTTT; CDR3aa: CASSLEGAGGAGGELFF; v_gene: TRBV7-2; d_gene: NA; abundance: NA; j_gene: TRBJ2-2
CDR3nt: TGTGCCAGCAGTTTATATCCCAGAAGGTCGGACATTCAGTACTTC; CDR3aa: CASSLYPRRSDIQYF; v_gene: TRBV28; d_gene: NA; abundance: few; j_gene: TRBJ2-4
CDR3nt: TGCAGTGCTAGAGCCGGATCTAGCGGGAGTGGGCGGGATACGCAGTATTTT; CDR3aa: CSARAGSSGSGRDTQYF; v_gene: TRBV20-1; d_gene: TRBD2; abundance: few; j_gene: TRBJ2-3
CDR3nt: TGTGCCAGCAGCTTAGTAGTTGCCGGGGAGCTGTTTTTT; CDR3aa: CASSLVVAGELFF; v_gene: TRBV7-8; d_gene: NA; abundance: few; j_gene: TRBJ2-2
CDR3nt: TGTGCCAGCAGCTTGGATAGCGGGAGGCGCACAGATACGCAGTATTTT; CDR3aa: CASSLDSGRRTDTQYF; v_gene: TRBV5-6; d_gene: TRBD2; abundance: NA; j_gene: TRBJ2-3
CDR3nt: TGTGCCACCAGTGATTTGACTGCTACAGAAGAGACCCAGTACTTC; CDR3aa: CATSDLTATEETQYF; v_gene: TRBV24-1; d_gene: NA; abundance: NA; j_gene: TRBJ2-5
CDR3nt: TGTGCCAGCAGCTTAACCGGGGTCGGATTTTTGGGGCCCACAGATACGCAGTATTTT; CDR3aa: CASSLTGVGFLGPTDTQYF; v_gene: TRBV7-3; d_gene: NA; abundance: NA; j_gene: TRBJ2-3
CDR3nt: TGTGCCAGCAGTCCGAGCGGGGGGGGCACAGATACGCAGTATTTT; CDR3aa: CASSPSGGGTDTQYF; v_gene: TRBV28; d_gene: TRBD2; abundance: NA; j_gene: TRBJ2-3
CDR3nt: TGCGCCAGCAGCCCCCCAAAATACAGACCTTTTTACTATGGCTACACCTTC; CDR3aa: CASSPPKYRPFYYGYTF; v_gene: TRBV4-1; d_gene: NA; abundance: NA; j_gene: TRBJ1-2
CDR3nt: TGTGCCACCAGCAGAGAATCGGCGGGGAGGGTGACCGGGGAGCTGTTTTTT; CDR3aa: CATSRESAGRVTGELFF; v_gene: TRBV15; d_gene: TRBD2; abundance: few; j_gene: TRBJ2-2
CDR3nt: TGTGCCAGCAGCTTAACTAGCGGTGTTATGACAGATACGCAGTATTTT; CDR3aa: CASSLTSGVMTDTQYF; v_gene: TRBV7-8; d_gene: TRBD2; abundance: few; j_gene: TRBJ2-3
CDR3nt: TGCAGCGTTGTACTAGCGGGAGGTCGCGAGCAGTACTTC; CDR3aa: CSVVLAGGREQYF; v_gene: TRBV29-1; d_gene: TRBD2; abundance: many; j_gene: TRBJ2-7
CDR3nt: TGTGCCAGCAGTGTGGGACTAGCGGGAGGGTTGGGGAAGACCCAGTACTTC; CDR3aa: CASSVGLAGGLGKTQYF; v_gene: TRBV12-3/TRBV12-4; d_gene: TRBD2; abundance: NA; j_gene: TRBJ2-5
CDR3nt: TGTGCCAGCAGAGGACAGAGTAAGAATGAGCAGTTCTTC; CDR3aa: CASRGQSKNEQFF; v_gene: TRBV27; d_gene: NA; abundance: NA; j_gene: TRBJ2-1